The present T cell receptor (beta chain) was sequenced within a study of blood T cell repertoires in COVID-19. As for the study in general: Samples of COVID-19 (acute and convalescent) were obtained from the United States, Italy and Spain. Sources were T cells, B-cell-depleted T cells, or PBMCs; the material itself was cDNA or gDNA.

The germline V and J ends were trimmed by 5 bases and 5 bases, with 16 bases remaining between them. The CDR3 runs 14 residues. CDR1 SGHAT and CDR2 FQNNGV come from the germline V gene. Per the study methods: Reference gene primer amplification gave estimated nucleated cell counts. TCRdb's table, derived via immunoSEQ multiplex PCR, lists solely in-frame clones and lacks some. From that table come the V and J calls and clone size; the DNA was used to work out D and trimming. The sample lists roughly 410,000 clones; around 89% were seen once. This clonotype originated in a man aged 35 to 55 with acute or convalescent COVID-19. This chain uses TRBV11-2 with TRBJ2-7; possible D gene TRBD2, 6 bases. Specimen: peripheral blood. This CDR3 reads CASSHPPGENEQYF. The CDR3 bases are TGTGCCAGCAGCCACCCCCCGGGGGAGAACGAGCAGTACTTC.